The present T cell receptor (beta chain) was sequenced within a study of cytomegalovirus exposure and HLA in healthy donors. The germline V gene encodes CDR1 SGDLS and CDR2 YYNGEE. J lost 0 bases, V lost 4 bases, and 10 bases had no gene match. CDR3 length equals 17 residues. Primers: 60 Vbeta forward and 13 Jbeta reverse. Using immunoSEQ multiplex PCR, the repertoire was profiled, and TCRdb retains in-frame clones only, with some absent. The sample lists more than 95,000 clones, around 73% occurring once. The sequencing input was PBMCs. V and J are TRBV9 and TRBJ1-3; TRBD1 matches 7 bases. The TCR sequence derives from a woman aged 40 to 50 in good health and CMV-seronegative. This CDR3 is CASSIYGTASSGNTIYF. CDR3 DNA: TGTGCCAGCAGCATCTACGGGACAGCCAGCTCTGGAAACACCATATATTTT.